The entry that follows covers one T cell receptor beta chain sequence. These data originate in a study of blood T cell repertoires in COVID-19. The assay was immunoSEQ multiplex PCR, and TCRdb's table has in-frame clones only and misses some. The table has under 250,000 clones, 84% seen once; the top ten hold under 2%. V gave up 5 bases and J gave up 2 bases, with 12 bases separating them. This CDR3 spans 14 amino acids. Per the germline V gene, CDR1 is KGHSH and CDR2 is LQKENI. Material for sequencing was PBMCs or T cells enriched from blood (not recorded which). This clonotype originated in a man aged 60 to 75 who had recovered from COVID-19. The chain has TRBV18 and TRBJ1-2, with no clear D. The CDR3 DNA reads TGTGCCAGCTCAGAGTTGGCAGGAAACTATGGCTACACCTTC. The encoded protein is CASSELAGNYGYTF.